This T cell receptor (beta chain) was captured in a study of blood T cell repertoires in COVID-19. TCRdb's table, derived via immunoSEQ multiplex PCR, lists solely in-frame clones and lacks some. The sample records about 78,000 clones, about 90% being singletons. The TCR originated in a woman aged 45-65 years in a cohort sampled during active COVID-19. The sequencing sample was made of peripheral blood.

The DNA of the CDR3 is TGTGCCAGCAGCTTACAGTCCACTGAAGCTTTCTTT. Amino acid sequence: CASSLQSTEAFF. The gene calls are TRBV7-9 and TRBJ1-1; D ambiguous. The CDR3 is 12 amino acids. Per germline, CDR1 SEHNR and CDR2 FQNEAQ (reference sequence). Trimming left V 2 bases short and J 4 bases short, with 5 bases between.